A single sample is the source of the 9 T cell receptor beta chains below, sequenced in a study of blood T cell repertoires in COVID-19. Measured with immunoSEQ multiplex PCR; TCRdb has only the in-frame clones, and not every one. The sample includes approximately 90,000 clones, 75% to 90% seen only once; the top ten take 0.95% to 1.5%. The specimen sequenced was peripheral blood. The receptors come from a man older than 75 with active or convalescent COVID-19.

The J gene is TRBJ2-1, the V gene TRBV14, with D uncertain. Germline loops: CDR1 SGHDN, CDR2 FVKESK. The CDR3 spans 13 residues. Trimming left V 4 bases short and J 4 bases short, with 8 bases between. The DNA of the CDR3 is TGTGCCAGCAGCCCGCGACTGTACAATGAGCAGTTCTTC. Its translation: CASSPRLYNEQFF.

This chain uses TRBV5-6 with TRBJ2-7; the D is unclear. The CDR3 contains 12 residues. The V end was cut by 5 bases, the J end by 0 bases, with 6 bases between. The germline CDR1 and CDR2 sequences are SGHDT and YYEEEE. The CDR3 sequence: CASRRASYEQYF. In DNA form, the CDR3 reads TGTGCCAGCAGGCGCGCCTCCTACGAGCAGTACTTC.

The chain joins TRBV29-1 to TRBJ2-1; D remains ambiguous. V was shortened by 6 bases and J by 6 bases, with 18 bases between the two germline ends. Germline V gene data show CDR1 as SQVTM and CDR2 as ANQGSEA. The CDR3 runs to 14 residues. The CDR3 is CSVATGSRGNEQFF. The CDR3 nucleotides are TGCAGCGTCGCCACCGGGTCCCGTGGCAATGAGCAGTTCTTC.

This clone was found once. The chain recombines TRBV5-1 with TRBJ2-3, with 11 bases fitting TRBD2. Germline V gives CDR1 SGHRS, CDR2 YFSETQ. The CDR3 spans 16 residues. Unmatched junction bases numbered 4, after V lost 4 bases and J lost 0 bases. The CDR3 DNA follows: TGCGCCAGCAGCCGGGGGACTAGCGGAAGCACAGATACGCAGTATTTT. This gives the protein CASSRGTSGSTDTQYF.

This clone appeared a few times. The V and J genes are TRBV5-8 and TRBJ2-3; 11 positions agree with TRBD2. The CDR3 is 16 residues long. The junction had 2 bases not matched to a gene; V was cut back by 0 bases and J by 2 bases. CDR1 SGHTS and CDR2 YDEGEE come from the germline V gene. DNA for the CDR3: TGTGCCAGCAGCTTGGGACTAGCGGGACCCACAGATACGCAGTATTTT. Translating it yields CASSLGLAGPTDTQYF. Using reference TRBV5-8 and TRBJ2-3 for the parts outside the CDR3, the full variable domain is EAGVTQSPTHLIKTRGQQATLRCSPISGHTSVYWYQQALGLGLQFLLWYDEGEERNRGNFPPRFSGRQFPNYSSELNVNALELEDSALYLCASSLGLAGPTDTQYFGPGTRLTVL.

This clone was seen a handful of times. In DNA, the CDR3 is TGTGCCAGCAGTTACCGGAGCCAGCCCCAGCATTTT. It translates to CASSYRSQPQHF. The chain employs TRBV6-2 or TRBV6-3 and TRBJ1-5; D ambiguous. V lost 2 bases to trimming and J lost 7 bases, with 6 bases between them. Germline values: CDR1 MNHEY, CDR2 SVGEGT. This CDR3 is 12 amino acids long.

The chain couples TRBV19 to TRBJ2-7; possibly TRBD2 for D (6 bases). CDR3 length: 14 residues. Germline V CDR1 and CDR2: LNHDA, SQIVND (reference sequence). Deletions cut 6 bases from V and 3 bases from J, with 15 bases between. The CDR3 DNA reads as TGTGCCAGTAGGGTAGACGGGAGTAGCTACGAGCAGTACTTC. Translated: CASRVDGSSYEQYF.

The CDR3 nucleotides are TGTGCCAGCAGCCCAACAGGGTCTGGAAACACCATATATTTT. Protein sequence: CASSPTGSGNTIYF. The chain links TRBV7-3 to TRBJ1-3; D might be TRBD1 (6 bases). The ends were cut back, 5 bases at V and 1 base at J, with 9 bases in the middle. Germline V gene sequence: CDR1 SGHTA, CDR2 FQGTGA. This CDR3 has 14 amino acids. The whole variable domain, remainder taken from reference TRBV7-3 and TRBJ1-3, is GAGVSQTPSNKVTEKGKYVELRCDPISGHTALYWYRQSLGQGPEFLIYFQGTGAADDSGLPNDRFFAVRPEGSVSTLKIQRTERGDSAVYLCASSPTGSGNTIYFGEGSWLTVV.

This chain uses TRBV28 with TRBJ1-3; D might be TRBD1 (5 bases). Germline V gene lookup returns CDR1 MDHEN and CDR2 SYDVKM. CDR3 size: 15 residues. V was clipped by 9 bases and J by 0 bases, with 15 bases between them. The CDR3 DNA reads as TGTGCCAGTACGCACGGGGGAAACTCTGGAAACACCATATATTTT. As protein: CASTHGGNSGNTIYF.